Each of the 18 T cell receptor beta chains below was sequenced from the same sample in a study of T cells in localized non-small cell lung cancer. Using immunoSEQ multiplex PCR, the repertoire was profiled, and TCRdb retains in-frame clones only, with some absent. The data hold approximately 61,000 clones, with roughly 90% observed a single time. This specimen consisted of peripheral blood, obtained before any cancer treatment. The receptor source for this set is a woman aged 40-70 years with stage I lung adenocarcinoma.

The genes are TRBV19 and TRBJ2-7; D is unclear. Germline V gene lookup returns CDR1 LNHDA and CDR2 SQIVND (reference sequence). The CDR3 contains 14 residues. Trimming cost V 3 bases and J 2 bases, with 11 bases left between them. The CDR3 DNA follows: TGTGCCAGTAGTATGGCCAACACGGCCTACGAGCAGTACTTC. It translates to CASSMANTAYEQYF.

This chain joins TRBV6-5 and TRBJ1-1, with D unclear. The CDR3 consists of 15 residues. The germline CDR1 and CDR2 sequences are MNHEY and SVGAGI. With 2 bases removed from V and 2 bases from J, the gap between germline ends came to 12 bases. For the CDR3, the DNA is TGTGCCAGCAGTTACACTTTCGGACGTAACACTGAAGCTTTCTTT. It yields the protein CASSYTFGRNTEAFF.

The chain recombines TRBV4-3 with TRBJ1-1; tentative D call: TRBD1 (5 bases). The germline CDR1 and CDR2 sequences are LGHNA and YSLEER. The CDR3 covers 14 residues. The V and J ends lost 0 bases and 3 bases respectively, with 8 bases between them. The CDR3 loop is CASSQDAGDTEAFF. The CDR3 DNA reads TGCGCCAGCAGCCAAGATGCGGGGGACACTGAAGCTTTCTTT.

The rearrangement links TRBV29-1 to TRBJ1-2; D gene unclear. This CDR3 has 15 residues. Trimming cost V 5 bases and J 4 bases, with 20 bases left between them. Germline CDR1 reads SQVTM; CDR2 reads ANQGSEA. CDR3 loop: CSVPPLAGEGYGYTF. CDR3 in DNA: TGCAGCGTTCCTCCCCTGGCGGGAGAGGGCTATGGCTACACCTTC.

The V gene is TRBV7-3, the J gene TRBJ2-1, with TRBD1 as a possible D gene (5 bases). The V and J ends lost 2 bases and 4 bases respectively, with 15 bases between them. This CDR3 is 16 amino acids long. Germline loops: CDR1 SGHTA, CDR2 FQGTGA. The CDR3 region is CASSLGAGNLYNEQFF. CDR3 DNA sequence: TGTGCCAGCAGCTTAGGGGCAGGGAATCTATACAATGAGCAGTTCTTC.

The chain uses TRBV30 and TRBJ1-2; a weak D match, TRBD1 (5 bases). The ends were cut back, 6 bases at V and 2 bases at J, with 19 bases in the middle. Germline V gene lookup returns CDR1 GTSNPN and CDR2 SVGIG (reference sequence). CDR3 length: 15 amino acids. The CDR3 sequence: CACPTRGRVNYGYTF. The CDR3 DNA reads TGTGCCTGCCCTACTCGGGGCAGGGTGAACTATGGCTACACCTTC.

The chain uses TRBV7-8 and TRBJ1-5; maybe TRBD1 (6 bases). Trimming stripped 7 bases from V and 8 bases from J, with 15 bases between. Germline-derived CDR1 and CDR2 are SGHVS and FQNEAQ. The CDR3 length is 13 residues. The DNA of the CDR3 is TGTGCCAGCAAGAACAGGGAGGAAGAGCCCCAGCATTTT. Translated, it gives CASKNREEEPQHF.

The chain recombines TRBV2 with TRBJ1-4; no firm D call. The germline V gene has CDR1 SNHLY and CDR2 FYNNEI. Trimming took 1 base from V and 0 from J, leaving 12 bases between them. The CDR3 is 17 amino acids. CDR3 nucleotide sequence: TGTGCCAGCAGTGAAGTTCTTGCGACTGCAACTAATGAAAAACTGTTTTTT. It yields the protein CASSEVLATATNEKLFF.

The chain couples TRBV2 to TRBJ2-3; D gene ambiguous. This CDR3 comprises 13 residues. Germline assignment: CDR1 SNHLY and CDR2 FYNNEI. Deletions cut 10 bases from V and 1 base from J, with 12 bases between. CDR3 coding DNA: TGTGCCACCTCGTTCCTGGGCACAGATACGCAGTATTTT. Amino acids: CATSFLGTDTQYF. The full variable domain, in which reference TRBV2 and TRBJ2-3 provide the parts outside the CDR3, is EPEVTQTPSHQVTQMGQEVILRCVPISNHLYFYWYRQILGQKVEFLVSFYNNEISEKSEIFDDQFSVERPDGSNFTLKIRSTKLEDSAMYFCATSFLGTDTQYFGPGTRLTVL.

This chain uses TRBV15 with TRBJ1-6; the D is unclear. Trimming shortened V by 7 bases and J by 0 bases, and 10 bases separated the two germline ends. Per germline, CDR1 LNHNV and CDR2 YYDKDF (reference sequence). The CDR3 runs to 15 residues. Here the CDR3 DNA reads TGTGCCACCAAGGACCCAGGCTCCTATAATTCACCCCTCCACTTT. Residues: CATKDPGSYNSPLHF.

This sequence joins TRBV28 and TRBJ2-7; a possible D gene is TRBD1 (5 bases). This CDR3 comprises 14 residues. V lost 3 bases, J lost 6 bases, and 15 bases lay in between. Germline-derived CDR1 and CDR2 are MDHEN and SYDVKM. The CDR3 nucleotides are TGTGCCAGCAGTTTGGCACACGGAAGGGGCGAGCAGTACTTC. Translating gives CASSLAHGRGEQYF. Together with reference TRBV28 and TRBJ2-7, the CDR3 gives the full variable domain: DVKVTQSSRYLVKRTGEKVFLECVQDMDHENMFWYRQDPGLGLRLIYFSYDVKMKEKGDIPEGYSVSREKKERFSLILESASTNQTSMYLCASSLAHGRGEQYFGPGTRLTVT.

CDR3 sequence: CASSPGTLTYEQYF. The CDR3, as DNA: TGTGCCAGCAGCCCAGGGACTTTGACCTACGAGCAGTACTTC. The gene calls are TRBV5-6 and TRBJ2-7; D might be TRBD2 (6 bases). CDR3 length: 14 residues. Looked up from germline, CDR1 is SGHDT and CDR2 is YYEEEE. V was pared by 4 bases and J by 2 bases, with 13 bases between.

This chain links TRBV2 with TRBJ1-3; weak D call: TRBD1 (6 bases). V gave up 5 bases and J gave up 0 bases, with 11 bases separating them. The CDR3 runs to 15 residues. The germline V gene encodes CDR1 SNHLY and CDR2 FYNNEI. In DNA form, the CDR3 reads TGTGCCAGCAGTTCAGACAGGTTCTCTGGAAACACCATATATTTT. Residues: CASSSDRFSGNTIYF. The complete variable domain, with remaining parts taken from reference TRBV2 and TRBJ1-3, reads EPEVTQTPSHQVTQMGQEVILRCVPISNHLYFYWYRQILGQKVEFLVSFYNNEISEKSEIFDDQFSVERPDGSNFTLKIRSTKLEDSAMYFCASSSDRFSGNTIYFGEGSWLTVV.

The V gene is TRBV6-6, the J gene TRBJ1-1; D perhaps matches TRBD1 (5 bases). Germline V gene sequence: CDR1 MNHNY, CDR2 SVGAGI (reference sequence). CDR3 size: 14 residues. With 5 bases removed from V and 1 base from J, the gap between germline ends came to 11 bases. The CDR3 here is CASSPRGGNTEAFF. The CDR3, as DNA: TGTGCCAGCAGTCCCCGGGGGGGGAACACTGAAGCTTTCTTT.

The chain has TRBV4-3 and TRBJ1-1, with D possibly being TRBD1 (5 bases). This CDR3 has 16 amino acids. Germline V gene sequence: CDR1 LGHNA, CDR2 YSLEER. V was clipped by 2 bases and J by 4 bases, with 17 bases between them. The CDR3 here is CASSQNHGGVLTEAFF. The CDR3 nucleotides read TGCGCCAGCAGCCAAAACCACGGAGGGGTTCTCACTGAAGCTTTCTTT.

V is TRBV7-2 and J is TRBJ2-2, with D perhaps given as TRBD1 or TRBD2 (5 bases each). The germline gives CDR1 SGHTA, CDR2 FQGNSA. The length of the CDR3 is 15 residues. Trimming left V 4 bases short and J 5 bases short, with 14 bases between. The CDR3 is CASSSARGETGELFF. The CDR3 region has the DNA TGTGCCAGCAGCTCCGCAAGAGGGGAGACCGGGGAGCTGTTTTTT.

The chain joins TRBV7-6 to TRBJ2-1, with 7 bases fitting TRBD1. Germline CDR1 SGHVS, CDR2 FNYEAQ. V lost 4 bases to trimming and J lost 5 bases; unmatched junction nucleotides: 8. The CDR3 has 15 amino acids. This CDR3 is CASSSRQGRDNEQFF. The CDR3, as DNA: TGTGCCAGCAGCTCTCGACAGGGTAGAGACAATGAGCAGTTCTTC.

The chain joins TRBV5-1 to TRBJ1-2; possible D gene TRBD1, 6 bases. The CDR3 totals 16 residues. With 5 bases removed from V and 1 base from J, the gap between germline ends came to 18 bases. The V gene's germline CDR1 is SGHRS and CDR2 YFSETQ. The CDR3 spells CASSKGGNSINYGYTF. For the CDR3, the DNA is TGCGCCAGCAGTAAAGGGGGTAACTCTATTAACTATGGCTACACCTTC.